These 2 T cell receptor beta chains were all obtained from the same sample, sequenced in a study of cytomegalovirus exposure and HLA in healthy donors. The PCR ran on 60 Vbeta and 13 Jbeta primers. Only in-frame clones appear in the TCRdb table, and some are missing; sequencing was by immunoSEQ multiplex PCR. The sample holds 90,000 to 140,000 clones, about 81% seen once. The specimen was PBMCs. These receptors were obtained from a man aged 25 to 45 in good health and CMV-seronegative.

Only one count was recorded for this clone. This chain connects TRBV20-1 to TRBJ2-1; unclear D gene. The V end was cut by 6 bases, the J end by 9 bases, with 12 bases between. This CDR3 is built from 11 residues. Germline V gene sequence: CDR1 DFQATT, CDR2 SNEGSKA (reference sequence). CDR3 loop: CSALLRFEQFF. CDR3 in DNA: TGCAGTGCACTACTCCGCTTTGAGCAGTTCTTC.

The chain has TRBV12-2 and TRBJ2-7; TRBD1, the D gene given by the table, was not confirmed from the DNA. TRBV12-2 is assigned pseudogene status. The CDR3 has 15 amino acids. The chain's CDR3 is CASRLVTGFTYEQYF. The CDR3 DNA sequence: TGTGCAAGTCGCTTAGTCACAGGATTTACCTACGAGCAGTACTTC.